The sequence of this T cell receptor beta chain was determined in a study of molecular identifiers for immune sequencing clone quantification. Germline V gene lookup returns CDR1 SGHVS and CDR2 FNYEAQ. The CDR3 has 13 residues. Trimming stripped 3 bases from V and 4 bases from J, with 10 bases between. One entry per CDR3 protein results from TCRdb running MiXCR on the PCR reads. The sample lists 85,000 to 100,000 distinct CDR3 sequences; roughly 24% were seen once. This clonotype appeared a few times. A much larger clone differs by one base, so this may be a read error. No conserved phenylalanine or tryptophan ends this CDR3, so it is likely a read error.

The sample comprised naive CD8+ T cells from blood, with Jurkat cell RNA spiked in. Specified subset: FACS-sorted CD8+CD4-CCR7+CD45RA+ naive T cells. The chain carries TRBV7-6 and TRBJ2-7, with D possibly being TRBD2 (5 bases). This clonotype originated in a human donor in good health. Some libraries in this study had Jurkat cell RNA spiked in. This chain's CDR3 is CASSFISGYEQYS. The CDR3 region has the DNA TGTGCCAGCAGCTTCATTTCGGGGTACGAGCAGTACTCC.